This T cell receptor (beta chain) was documented in a study of blood T cell repertoires in COVID-19. Study background: Both acute and convalescent COVID-19 samples were obtained from the United States, Italy and Spain. Sources were T cells, B-cell-depleted T cells, or PBMCs; the material itself was cDNA or gDNA.

Authors' data handling: Scientists estimated how many nucleated cells there were by amplifying reference gene primers. Sequencing was performed with immunoSEQ multiplex PCR; in TCRdb, only in-frame clones are kept and a portion is missing. The DNA gave D and trimming, while V, J and clone size come from that table. The table lists more than 80,000 clones, roughly 80% of them singletons. The germline V gene has CDR1 SGHAT and CDR2 FQNNGV. V dropped 2 bases and J dropped 4; count of bases not matched to a gene: 7. The CDR3 is 16 residues long. The V and J genes are TRBV11-2 and TRBJ2-2; 7 bases are shared with TRBD2. This clonotype originated in a woman aged 60-75 years with acute or convalescent COVID-19. The specimen sequenced was peripheral blood. For the CDR3, the DNA is TGTGCCAGCAGCTTACGCGGCGGCGGGGGCACCGGGGAGCTGTTTTTT. Translated: CASSLRGGGGTGELFF. Based on the CDR3 plus reference TRBV11-2 and TRBJ2-2, the full variable domain is EAGVAQSPRYKIIEKRQSVAFWCNPISGHATLYWYQQILGQGPKLLIQFQNNGVVDDSQLPKDRFSAERLKGVDSTLKIQPAKLEDSAVYLCASSLRGGGGTGELFFGEGSRLTVL.